Listed below are T cell receptor beta chains from one sample, sequenced in a study of molecular identifiers for immune sequencing clone quantification. TCRdb recomputed calls from the PCR reads with MiXCR, one row per CDR3 protein. The sample lists fewer than 350,000 distinct CDR3 sequences; roughly a quarter were seen once. The sequenced sample was naive CD8+ T cells from blood, with Jurkat cell RNA spiked in. Receptor source: a human donor in good health. Some libraries in this study had Jurkat cell RNA spiked in. The conserved cysteine and the conserved F or W are not part of the CDR3 here. The order of the fields is V gene, J gene, CDR3 protein.

TRBV9,TRBJ2-6,ASSAHPYSVSGANVLT
TRBV5-4,TRBJ1-2,ASTLALGSYGYT
TRBV6-5,TRBJ1-5,ASSPQTGGGQPQH
TRBV25-1,TRBJ1-1,ASSEDNEAF
TRBV15,TRBJ2-3,ATSREGLAGTDTQY
TRBV6-6,TRBJ2-2,ASSYTTQGSGELF
TRBV13,TRBJ1-1,ATNTGTGITEAF
TRBV6-5,TRBJ1-6,ASSYSGTGIGSYNSTLH
TRBV2,TRBJ1-1,ASRIEGAITEAF
TRBV27,TRBJ2-7,ASSPGQAYEQY
TRBV27,TRBJ1-2,ASSMGGLGGYT
TRBV5-1,TRBJ2-1,ASSLDWYNEQF
TRBV28,TRBJ2-7,ASSFNLPGQYEGFYEQY
TRBV27,TRBJ1-2,ASSEDPTRYGYT
TRBV12-3/TRBV12-4,TRBJ2-6,ASSFYGDSGANVLT
TRBV23-1,TRBJ2-7,ASSQRGQGSHEQY
TRBV27,TRBJ2-5,ASSLTLAGETQY
TRBV12-3/TRBV12-4,TRBJ2-3,ASSFVLAGGPDTQY
TRBV7-9,TRBJ2-5,ASSKVTEYQETQY
TRBV16,TRBJ1-5,ASSHEGPRQGTYSNQPQH
TRBV4-3,TRBJ2-3,ASSQGTRAQGGQY
TRBV21-1,TRBJ2-5,ASSKERGCPQETQY
TRBV4-3,TRBJ2-3,ASSQGQGLSTDTQY
TRBV5-5,TRBJ2-3,ASSSPGLAPDTQY
TRBV27,TRBJ2-7,ASSRTSGRSYEQY
TRBV4-3,TRBJ2-3,ASSQVPLFGGKLSTDTQY
TRBV7-9,TRBJ2-3,ASSQGTVTTDTQY
TRBV14,TRBJ2-2,ASSPVGAGELF
TRBV5-6,TRBJ2-3,ASSLAVWTTSTDTQY
TRBV11-2,TRBJ1-1,ASRRVGQYTEAF
TRBV4-1,TRBJ1-1,ASGQGTRMMNTEAF
TRBV6-5,TRBJ2-7,ASSPLTGPYEQY
TRBV6-2/TRBV6-3,TRBJ2-3,ASSQLRAGGADTQY
TRBV6-2/TRBV6-3,TRBJ2-1,ASSYRAGNEQF
TRBV6-2/TRBV6-3,TRBJ1-1,ASSWDLNTEAF
TRBV30,TRBJ2-1,AWSPGDYNEQF
TRBV7-2,TRBJ2-3,ASSLGQTITDTQY
TRBV15,TRBJ2-5,ATSSYSEVGETQY
TRBV12-3/TRBV12-4,TRBJ2-5,ASSLYKLGTAQETQY
TRBV12-3/TRBV12-4,TRBJ2-1,ASSQGSSYNEQF
TRBV7-9,TRBJ1-6,ASSLSSYNSPLH
TRBV7-9,TRBJ2-4,ASSFSIAGEGIQY
TRBV7-6,TRBJ2-3,ASSLDRGTDTQY
TRBV6-5,TRBJ2-3,ASTLGTASTDTQY
TRBV12-3/TRBV12-4,TRBJ2-1,ASSLTGGLAGSGQF
TRBV6-2/TRBV6-3,TRBJ1-2,ASRPKGRMIYGYT
TRBV29-1,TRBJ1-1,SVEDNNTEAF
TRBV18,TRBJ2-7,ASGQGTYEQY
TRBV7-9,TRBJ2-7,ASSLNLAGRSIEQY
TRBV7-9,TRBJ1-5,ASSLTGTGGNSNQPQH
TRBV29-1,TRBJ2-1,SVERGGEQF
TRBV28,TRBJ2-1,ASSLARTNEQF
TRBV12-3/TRBV12-4,TRBJ1-1,ATTTGATEAF
TRBV14,TRBJ2-3,ASSQDMGGGTQY
TRBV7-8,TRBJ1-3,ASSLGSTVSGNTIY